The 19 T cell receptor beta chains given below trace back to one sample, sequenced in a study of OX40 agonist ivuxolimab in advanced cancers. Profiling relied on immunoSEQ multiplex PCR, and the TCRdb table lists in-frame clones only, not all of them. Here the sample spans about 86,000 clones, roughly 89% being singletons. The specimen comprised CD4+ or CD8+ T cells sorted from blood, sampled in a trial of the OX40 agonist ivuxolimab. Every receptor here comes from an adult with an advanced solid tumor such as melanoma, head and neck, liver or kidney cancer.

DNA for the CDR3: TGTGCCAGCAGTTACTCGGGACAGGGGATTTCGGTGCAGTACTTC. The encoded protein is CASSYSGQGISVQYF. The chain carries TRBV6-5 and TRBJ2-7; 10 nucleotides align to TRBD1. There are 15 residues in the CDR3. V trimming: 0 bases; J trimming: 9 bases; junction bases outside the gene matches: 8. In germline, CDR1 is MNHEY, CDR2 SVGAGI.

This chain uses TRBV5-1 with TRBJ1-1, with D perhaps TRBD1 (5 bases). The V end was cut by 3 bases, the J end by 0 bases, with 12 bases between. CDR1 and CDR2 from the germline V gene are SGHRS and YFSETQ. The CDR3 extends over 15 amino acids. The CDR3 region is CASSSGTQVNTEAFF. The CDR3 coding sequence is TGCGCCAGCAGCTCCGGGACGCAGGTGAACACTGAAGCTTTCTTT.

V gene TRBV19 combines with J gene TRBJ1-5, with no clear D. Trimming took off 7 bases at V and 0 bases at J, with 13 bases between the two ends. In germline, CDR1 is LNHDA, CDR2 SQIVND (reference sequence). The CDR3 runs 15 residues. The CDR3 region has the DNA TGTGCCAGTACCTTGGCTCGTTATAGCAATCAGCCCCAGCATTTT. Translating it yields CASTLARYSNQPQHF.

The chain uses TRBV6-1 and TRBJ2-7, with D maybe TRBD2 (5 bases). The CDR3 extends over 14 amino acids. Trimming removed 7 bases at V and 5 bases at J, with 18 bases between. Germline CDR1 is MNHNS and CDR2 is SASEGT. CDR3 region: CASTTVGVVNEQYF. CDR3 in DNA: TGTGCCAGCACTACAGTGGGAGTAGTCAACGAGCAGTACTTC.

This clone was seen just once. The rearrangement uses TRBV14 and TRBJ2-5; D unresolved. The CDR3 has 16 amino acids. Between the trimmed V and J ends, which lost 0 bases and 4 bases, there was a span of 15 bases. Germline CDR1 reads SGHDN; CDR2 reads FVKESK. CDR3 region: CASSQDRIPPGETQYF. CDR3 in DNA: TGTGCCAGCAGCCAAGATCGGATCCCTCCGGGAGAGACCCAGTACTTC.

The chain joins TRBV7-8 to TRBJ1-2; D unresolved. The CDR3 is 15 residues long. V lost 0 bases to trimming and J lost 4 bases, with 12 bases between them. Germline values: CDR1 SGHVS, CDR2 FQNEAQ. CDR3 coding DNA: TGTGCCAGCAGCTTAGCCTTTTTGTCGAGCTATGGCTACACCTTC. Its protein product is CASSLAFLSSYGYTF.

V gene TRBV28 combines with J gene TRBJ2-7; D not resolved. The CDR3 consists of 14 residues. V was clipped by 2 bases and J by 4 bases, with 12 bases between them. The V gene's germline CDR1 is MDHEN and CDR2 SYDVKM. The CDR3 loop reads CASSLPPLKYEQYF. CDR3 DNA: TGTGCCAGCAGTTTACCCCCTTTAAAGTACGAGCAGTACTTC.

This chain joins TRBV6-6 and TRBJ1-5, with D possibly TRBD1 on 6 matching bases. This CDR3 is built from 15 residues. The ends were cut back, 2 bases at V and 0 bases at J, with 8 bases in the middle. Germline V gene sequence: CDR1 MNHNY, CDR2 SVGAGI (reference sequence). CDR3 in amino acids: CASSYGGGSNQPQHF. CDR3 DNA: TGTGCCAGCAGTTACGGGGGCGGTAGCAATCAGCCCCAGCATTTT.

This clone showed up just once. J is TRBJ1-5 and V is TRBV19; 7 bases map to TRBD1. Germline V gene sequence: CDR1 LNHDA, CDR2 SQIVND (reference sequence). Trimming cost V 6 bases and J 10 bases; bases outside gene matches: 18. The length of the CDR3 is 16 residues. The CDR3 region is CASSIVTGRTKEPQHF. CDR3 nucleotides: TGTGCCAGTAGCATCGTGACAGGGAGGACGAAGGAACCCCAGCATTTT.

This rearrangement joins TRBV9 to TRBJ2-2; 11 positions agree with TRBD2. V dropped 3 bases and J dropped 3; count of bases not matched to a gene: 4. Germline values: CDR1 SGDLS, CDR2 YYNGEE. The CDR3 has 16 residues. The DNA of the CDR3 is TGTGCCAGCAGCGATACTAGCGGGAGACACACCGGGGAGCTGTTTTTT. It translates to CASSDTSGRHTGELFF.

The chain is built from TRBV7-9 and TRBJ2-1; D may be TRBD1 or TRBD2 (5 bases each). The V end was cut by 3 bases, the J end by 1 base, with 13 bases between. Germline values: CDR1 SEHNR, CDR2 FQNEAQ (reference sequence). The CDR3 runs to 16 residues. CDR3 loop: CASSFGTLGSYNEQFF. The CDR3 DNA reads as TGTGCCAGCAGCTTTGGGACCCTGGGTTCCTACAATGAGCAGTTCTTC.

The chain uses TRBV18 and TRBJ2-1, with TRBD2 matching 8 bases. J gave up 9 bases and V 4 bases, and 8 bases lay outside the gene matches. Germline assignment: CDR1 KGHSH and CDR2 LQKENI. The CDR3 has 14 amino acids. The DNA for the CDR3 is TGTGCCAGCTCACGTCGGGAGGGGGGGCGTGAGCAGTTCTTC. Encoded protein: CASSRREGGREQFF.

V and J are TRBV6-6 and TRBJ2-3, with D possibly being TRBD1 (6 bases). CDR1 and CDR2 (germline): MNHNY, SVGAGI (reference sequence). This CDR3 spans 14 amino acids. V lost 3 bases and J 4 bases, leaving 11 bases between the germline ends. The CDR3 sequence is CASSYLAGADTQYF. The CDR3 DNA sequence: TGTGCCAGCAGTTATCTTGCAGGGGCAGATACGCAGTATTTT.

This chain connects TRBV11-3 to TRBJ2-3, with 8 bases fitting TRBD2. The germline V gene encodes CDR1 SGHNT and CDR2 YENEEA. CDR3 size: 14 residues. V dropped 4 bases and J dropped 4; count of bases not matched to a gene: 4. CDR3 protein: CASSSEAGADTQYF. CDR3 DNA sequence: TGTGCCAGCAGCTCGGAAGCGGGGGCAGATACGCAGTATTTT.

This sequence joins TRBV5-4 and TRBJ2-7; maybe TRBD2 (6 bases). CDR3 length: 13 amino acids. The ends were cut back, 4 bases at V and 4 bases at J, with 12 bases in the middle. Germline CDR1 and CDR2: SGHNT and YYREEE (reference sequence). DNA for the CDR3: TGTGCCAGCAGCGCGGGACTTAATTACGAGCAGTACTTC. This encodes CASSAGLNYEQYF.

In this sample, this clone turned up a few times. This sequence joins TRBV6-1 and TRBJ2-7; a weak D match, TRBD2 (5 bases). This CDR3 is 15 amino acids long. Germline CDR1 is MNHNS and CDR2 is SASEGT. Trimming removed 6 bases from V and 0 bases from J, with 15 bases in between. The CDR3 DNA reads TGTGCCAGCAGCCACTTCGGGGAGAGCTCCTACGAGCAGTACTTC. Its protein is CASSHFGESSYEQYF.

J is TRBJ1-2 and V is TRBV18; TRBD1 matches at 7 bases. Germline V gene sequence: CDR1 KGHSH, CDR2 LQKENI. V was clipped by 2 bases and J by 7 bases; unmatched bases: 7. CDR3 size: 14 residues. For the CDR3, the DNA is TGTGCCAGCTCACCAGCGGTGTCAGGGGGTGGCTACACCTTC. Protein product: CASSPAVSGGGYTF.

This clone has only one observation. The rearrangement links TRBV7-9 to TRBJ1-1; D is uncertain. Per germline, CDR1 SEHNR and CDR2 FQNEAQ (reference sequence). CDR3 length equals 12 residues. The V and J ends lost 1 base and 6 bases respectively, with 6 bases between them. This CDR3 reads CASSLVGPEAFF. The CDR3 bases are TGTGCCAGCAGCTTAGTAGGGCCTGAAGCTTTCTTT.

This sequence joins TRBV2 and TRBJ1-5, with D hard to call. The CDR3 covers 14 residues. Germline assignment: CDR1 SNHLY and CDR2 FYNNEI. V lost 4 bases and J 5 bases, leaving 12 bases between the germline ends. The CDR3 nucleotides read TGTGCCAGCAGTGCTGAGCAGAACTATCAGCCCCAGCATTTT. The encoded protein is CASSAEQNYQPQHF. The variable domain in full, with the rest retrieved from reference TRBV2 and TRBJ1-5, is EPEVTQTPSHQVTQMGQEVILRCVPISNHLYFYWYRQILGQKVEFLVSFYNNEISEKSEIFDDQFSVERPDGSNFTLKIRSTKLEDSAMYFCASSAEQNYQPQHFGDGTRLSIL.